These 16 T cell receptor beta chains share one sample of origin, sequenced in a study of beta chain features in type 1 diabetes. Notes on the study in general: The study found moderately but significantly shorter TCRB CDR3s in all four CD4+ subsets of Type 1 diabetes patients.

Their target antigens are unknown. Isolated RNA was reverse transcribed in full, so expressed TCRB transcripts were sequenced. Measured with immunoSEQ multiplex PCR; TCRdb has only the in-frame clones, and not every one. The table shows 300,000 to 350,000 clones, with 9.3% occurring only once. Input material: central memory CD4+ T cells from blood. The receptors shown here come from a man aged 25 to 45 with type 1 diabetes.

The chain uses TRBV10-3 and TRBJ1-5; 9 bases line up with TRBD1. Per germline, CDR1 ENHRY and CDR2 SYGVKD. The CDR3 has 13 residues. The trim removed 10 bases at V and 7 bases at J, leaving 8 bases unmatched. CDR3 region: CATATGGDQPQHF. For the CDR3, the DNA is TGTGCCACCGCGACAGGGGGGGACCAGCCCCAGCATTTT.

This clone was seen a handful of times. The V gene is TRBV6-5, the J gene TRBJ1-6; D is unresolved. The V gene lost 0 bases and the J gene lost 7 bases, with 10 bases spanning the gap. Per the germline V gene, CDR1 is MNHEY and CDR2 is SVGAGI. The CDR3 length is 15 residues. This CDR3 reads CASSYSSALNSPLHF. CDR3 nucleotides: TGTGCCAGCAGTTACTCGAGTGCCCTGAATTCACCCCTCCACTTT.

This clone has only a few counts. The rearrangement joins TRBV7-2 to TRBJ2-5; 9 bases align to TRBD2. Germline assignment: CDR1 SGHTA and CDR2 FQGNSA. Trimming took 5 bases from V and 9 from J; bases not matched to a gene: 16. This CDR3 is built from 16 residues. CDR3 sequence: CASSGRRAGGTNPQYF. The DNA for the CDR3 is TGTGCCAGCAGCGGCAGAAGAGCGGGGGGAACCAATCCCCAGTACTTC.

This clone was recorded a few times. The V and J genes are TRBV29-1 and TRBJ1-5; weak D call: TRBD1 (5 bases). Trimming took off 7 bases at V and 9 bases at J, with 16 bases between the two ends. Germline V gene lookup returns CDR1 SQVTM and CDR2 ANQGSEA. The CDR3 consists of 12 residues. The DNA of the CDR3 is TGCAGCGCCACCGCAGGGTCGGGGCCCCAGCATTTT. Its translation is CSATAGSGPQHF. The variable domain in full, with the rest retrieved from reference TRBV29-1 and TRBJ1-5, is SAVISQKPSRDICQRGTSLTIQCQVDSQVTMMFWYRQQPGQSLTLIATANQGSEATYESGFVIDKFPISRPNLTFSTLTVSNMSPEDSSIYLCSATAGSGPQHFGDGTRLSIL.

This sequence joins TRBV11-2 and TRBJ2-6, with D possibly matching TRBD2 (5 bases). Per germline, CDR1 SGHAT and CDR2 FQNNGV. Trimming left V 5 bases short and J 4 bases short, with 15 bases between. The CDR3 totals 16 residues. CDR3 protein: CASSRPWESGANVLTF. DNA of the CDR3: TGTGCCAGCAGCCGACCCTGGGAGTCGGGGGCCAACGTCCTGACTTTC.

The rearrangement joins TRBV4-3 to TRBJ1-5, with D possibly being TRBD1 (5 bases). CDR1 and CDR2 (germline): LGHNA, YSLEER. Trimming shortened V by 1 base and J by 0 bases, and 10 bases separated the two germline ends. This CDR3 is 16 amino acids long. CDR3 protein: CASSQAGRNSNQPQHF. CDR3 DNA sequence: TGCGCCAGCAGCCAAGCGGGACGGAATAGCAATCAGCCCCAGCATTTT.

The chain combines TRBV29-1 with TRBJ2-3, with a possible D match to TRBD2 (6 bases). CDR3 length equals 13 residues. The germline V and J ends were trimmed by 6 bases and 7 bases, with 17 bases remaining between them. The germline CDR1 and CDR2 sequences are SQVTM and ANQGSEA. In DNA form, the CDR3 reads TGCAGCGTCAGCAGCACTAGCTCGAATACGCAGTATTTT. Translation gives CSVSSTSSNTQYF.

CDR3 loop: CASSLLTGGTEAFF. The CDR3, as DNA: TGTGCCAGCAGCTTATTGACAGGGGGCACTGAAGCTTTCTTT. The rearrangement joins TRBV7-2 to TRBJ1-1; 9 nucleotides match TRBD1. Looked up from germline, CDR1 is SGHTA and CDR2 is FQGNSA. CDR3 length: 14 amino acids. The V gene end was trimmed by 2 bases and the J gene end by 4 bases; junction bases not matched to a gene: 2.

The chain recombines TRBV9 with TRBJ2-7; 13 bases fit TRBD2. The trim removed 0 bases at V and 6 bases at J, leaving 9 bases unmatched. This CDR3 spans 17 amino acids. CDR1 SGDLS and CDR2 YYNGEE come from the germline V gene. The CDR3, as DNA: TGTGCCAGCAGCGTAGGGGTGGGACTAGCGGGGCCCGGCGAGCAGTACTTC. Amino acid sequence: CASSVGVGLAGPGEQYF.

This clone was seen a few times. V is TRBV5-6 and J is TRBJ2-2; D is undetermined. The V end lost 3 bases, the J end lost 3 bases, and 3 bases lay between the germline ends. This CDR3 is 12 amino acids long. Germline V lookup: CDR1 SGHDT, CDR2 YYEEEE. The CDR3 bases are TGTGCCAGCAGCTCGTACACCGGGGAGCTGTTTTTT. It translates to CASSSYTGELFF.

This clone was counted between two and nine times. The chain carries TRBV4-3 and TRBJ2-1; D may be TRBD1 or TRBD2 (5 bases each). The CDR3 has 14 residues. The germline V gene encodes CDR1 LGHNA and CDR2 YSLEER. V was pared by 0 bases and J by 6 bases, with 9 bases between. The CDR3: CASSQERGGNEQFF. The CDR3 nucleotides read TGCGCCAGCAGCCAAGAGAGGGGTGGCAATGAGCAGTTCTTC.

CDR3 in DNA: TGTGCCAGCAGCTTGAACGGGGGGGCGGTAAATACGCAGTATTTT. Protein: CASSLNGGAVNTQYF. The rearrangement links TRBV7-2 to TRBJ2-3; TRBD2 matches at 8 bases. Per germline, CDR1 SGHTA and CDR2 FQGNSA. J was trimmed by 7 bases and V by 3 bases; bases with no gene match: 9. The CDR3 sequence is 15 residues long.

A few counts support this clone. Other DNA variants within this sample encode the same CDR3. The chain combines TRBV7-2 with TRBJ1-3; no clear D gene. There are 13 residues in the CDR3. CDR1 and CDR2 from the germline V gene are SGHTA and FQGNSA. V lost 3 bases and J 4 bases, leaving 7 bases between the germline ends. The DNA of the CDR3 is TGTGCCAGCAGCTTGGGGAACGGAAACACCATATATTTT. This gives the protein CASSLGNGNTIYF.

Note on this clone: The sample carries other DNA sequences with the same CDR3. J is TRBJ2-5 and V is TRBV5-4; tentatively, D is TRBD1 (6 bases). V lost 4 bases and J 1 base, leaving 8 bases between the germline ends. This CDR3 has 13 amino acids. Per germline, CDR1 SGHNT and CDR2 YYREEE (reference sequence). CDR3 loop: CASSRDTQETQYF. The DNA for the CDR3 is TGTGCCAGCAGCAGGGACACCCAAGAGACCCAGTACTTC.

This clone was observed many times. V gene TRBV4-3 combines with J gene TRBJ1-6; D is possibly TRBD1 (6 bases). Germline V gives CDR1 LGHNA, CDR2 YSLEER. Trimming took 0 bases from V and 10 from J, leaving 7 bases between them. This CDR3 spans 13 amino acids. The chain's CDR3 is CASSQDTGSPLHF. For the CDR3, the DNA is TGCGCCAGCAGCCAAGATACAGGGTCACCCCTCCACTTT.

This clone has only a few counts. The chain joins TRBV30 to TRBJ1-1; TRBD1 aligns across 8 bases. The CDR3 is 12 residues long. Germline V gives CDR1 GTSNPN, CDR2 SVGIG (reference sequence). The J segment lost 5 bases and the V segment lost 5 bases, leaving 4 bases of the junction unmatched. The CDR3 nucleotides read TGTGCCTGGGGCGACAGGGGTACTGAAGCTTTCTTT. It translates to CAWGDRGTEAFF. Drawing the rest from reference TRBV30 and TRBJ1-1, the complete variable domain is SQTIHQWPATLVQPVGSPLSLECTVEGTSNPNLYWYRQAAGRGLQLLFYSVGIGQISSEVPQNLSASRPQDRQFILSSKKLLLSDSGFYLCAWGDRGTEAFFGQGTRLTVV.